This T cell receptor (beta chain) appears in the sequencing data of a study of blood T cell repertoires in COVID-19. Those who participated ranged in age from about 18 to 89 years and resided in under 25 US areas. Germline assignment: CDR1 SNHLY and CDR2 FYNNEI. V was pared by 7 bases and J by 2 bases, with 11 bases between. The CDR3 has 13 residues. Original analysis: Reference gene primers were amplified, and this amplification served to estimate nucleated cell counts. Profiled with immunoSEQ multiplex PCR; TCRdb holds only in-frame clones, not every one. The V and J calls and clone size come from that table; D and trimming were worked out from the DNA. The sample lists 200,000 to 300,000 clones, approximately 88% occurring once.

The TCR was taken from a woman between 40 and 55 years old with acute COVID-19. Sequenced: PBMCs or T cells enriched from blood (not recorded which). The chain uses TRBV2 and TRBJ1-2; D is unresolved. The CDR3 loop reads CASNPGLNYGYTF. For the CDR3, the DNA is TGTGCCAGCAATCCAGGACTAAACTATGGCTACACCTTC.